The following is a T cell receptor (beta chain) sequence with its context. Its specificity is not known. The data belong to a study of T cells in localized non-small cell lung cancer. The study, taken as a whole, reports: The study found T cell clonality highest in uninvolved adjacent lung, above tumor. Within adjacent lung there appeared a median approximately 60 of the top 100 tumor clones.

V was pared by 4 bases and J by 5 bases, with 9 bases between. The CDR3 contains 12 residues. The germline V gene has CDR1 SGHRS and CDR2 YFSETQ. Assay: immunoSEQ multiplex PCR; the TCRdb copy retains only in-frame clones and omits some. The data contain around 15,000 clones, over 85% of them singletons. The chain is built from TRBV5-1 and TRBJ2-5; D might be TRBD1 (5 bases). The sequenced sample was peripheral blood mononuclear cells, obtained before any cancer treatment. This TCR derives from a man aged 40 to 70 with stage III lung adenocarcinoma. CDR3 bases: TGCGCCAGCAGCCATGCAGGGGAGACCCAGTACTTC. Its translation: CASSHAGETQYF.